This T cell receptor beta chain derives from a study of tumor and adjacent non-tumor tissue in lung cancer. RNA was extracted from bulk tissue without any cell sorting. More than 3 cm separated this lung sample from the edge of the tumor. Between August and November 2014, newly diagnosed, chemotherapy-naive lung cancer patients underwent thoracic surgery in China. CDR1 and CDR2 from the germline V gene are LGHNA and YNFKEQ. The CDR3 length is 17 residues. In regard to this clonotype: At one end, the junction sequence differs from germline, possibly due to a read error.

TCRbeta libraries were built with three rounds of nested PCR, modified from ARM-PCR. Each CDR3 protein is one row after TCRdb ran MiXCR on the multiplex PCR reads. The profile shows about 90,000 distinct CDR3 sequences, roughly three quarters of them singletons. The gene calls are TRBV4-2 and TRBJ2-5, with D maybe TRBD2 (5 bases). Sequenced material: distant non-tumor lung tissue. The receptor's source is a woman aged 45-65 years with non-small cell lung cancer. The chain's CDR3 is CASSQVPSRSVGETQYF. Here the CDR3 DNA reads TGTGCCAGCAGTCAAGTACCTAGCAGGAGTGTAGGAGAGACCCAGTACTTC.